This TCR beta chain was found in a study of blood T cell repertoires in COVID-19. The wider study: Samples taken during acute and convalescent COVID-19 were collected in the United States, Italy and Spain. The analysed material was cDNA or gDNA that came from T cells, B-cell-depleted T cells, or PBMCs.

Clinical history as reported by participants underpinned cohort assignment. This clone has just a few counts. In the authors' methods: Nucleated cell number was recorded as an estimate derived from reference gene primer amplification. Using immunoSEQ multiplex PCR, the repertoire was profiled, and TCRdb retains in-frame clones only, with some absent. V and J calls and clone size follow that table, whereas D and trimming were derived from the DNA. The sample includes about 200,000 clones, about 80% of them seen just once. The length of the CDR3 is 15 residues. Trimming left V 5 bases short and J 2 bases short, with 10 bases between. Germline-derived CDR1 and CDR2 are MNHEY and SMNVEV (reference sequence).

The sample comprised PBMCs or T cells enriched from blood (not recorded which). V usage is TRBV27 and J usage is TRBJ2-6, with a tentative D call TRBD1 (6 bases). The TCR comes from a woman aged 55-75 years with acute COVID-19. The CDR3 DNA sequence: TGTGCCAGCAGTCTACAGGGTCCTGGGGCCAACGTCCTGACTTTC. Encoded protein: CASSLQGPGANVLTF.